These 22 T cell receptor beta chains originate from one sample sequenced in a study of T cell repertoires in cytomegalovirus infection. TCRdb recomputed calls from the reads with MiXCR, one row per CDR3 protein. Of hundreds of thousands of distinct CDR3 sequences listed, roughly 10% are singletons. Sequencing input: PBMCs. The origin of the receptors is a human donor in good health (CMV status not recorded). Some clones in this sample may be carry-over from other donors' samples.

This clonotype was detected a few times. The chain joins TRBV11-2 to TRBJ1-3; weak D call: TRBD1 (6 bases). The CDR3 covers 15 residues. V dropped 1 base and J dropped 4 bases, with 11 bases sitting between them. In germline, CDR1 is SGHAT, CDR2 FQNNGV. The CDR3 bases are TGTGCCAGCAGCTTAGTTCGGACAGCCGGAAACACCATATATTTT. Protein: CASSLVRTAGNTIYF.

This clonotype turned up a few times. The rearrangement uses TRBV7-9 and TRBJ2-7, with TRBD2 identical over 7 bases. The length of the CDR3 is 14 residues. V dropped 5 bases and J dropped 3; count of bases not matched to a gene: 7. Germline V gene sequence: CDR1 SEHNR, CDR2 FQNEAQ (reference sequence). CDR3 sequence (DNA): TGTGCCAGCAGCCTGACGGGGGAGGGCTACGAGCAGTACTTC. Translation: CASSLTGEGYEQYF.

In its sample, this clonotype was seen many times. The rearrangement joins TRBV10-3 to TRBJ2-1; the D is unclear. Trimming shortened V by 6 bases and J by 5 bases, and 5 bases separated the two germline ends. The CDR3 loop spans 11 amino acids. The germline V gene has CDR1 ENHRY and CDR2 SYGVKD. This chain's CDR3 is CAIRRHNEQFF. The CDR3 DNA is TGTGCCATCAGACGGCACAATGAGCAGTTCTTC.

This clonotype was recorded at least ten times. This chain joins TRBV15 and TRBJ1-5, with 8 bases identical to TRBD1. CDR1 is LNHNV and CDR2 is YYDKDF in the germline V gene (reference sequence). The CDR3 has 16 amino acids. V gave up 3 bases and J gave up 7 bases; unmatched junction bases: 11. Here the CDR3 reads CATSSMTGDLAQPQHF. The CDR3 DNA reads as TGTGCCACCAGCAGTATGACAGGGGATCTTGCACAGCCCCAGCATTTT.

This clonotype was counted a few times. CDR3 nucleotides: TGTGCCTGGAGTATGACCCGGAATTCACCCCTCCACTTT. It is translated as CAWSMTRNSPLHF. The genes are TRBV30 and TRBJ1-6; D uncertain. V shed 2 bases and J shed 7 bases, with 9 bases lying between them. The CDR3 runs 13 residues. Germline-derived CDR1 and CDR2 are GTSNPN and SVGIG (reference sequence).

The CDR3 bases are TGTGCCAGCAGTGTAGCGGGGCGGGAGCAGTTCTTC. Its translation: CASSVAGREQFF. This rearrangement joins TRBV5-5 to TRBJ2-1, with TRBD2 identical over 8 bases. The V segment lost 5 bases and the J segment 10 bases; nucleotides outside the gene matches: 5. Germline lookup yields CDR1 SGHKS and CDR2 YYEKEE (reference sequence). This CDR3 comprises 12 residues.

This clonotype was seen more than once but under ten times. The chain couples TRBV18 to TRBJ2-4; 9 bases map to TRBD1. CDR1 and CDR2 from the germline V gene are KGHSH and LQKENI. This CDR3 region has 14 residues. After removal of 4 bases from V and 6 bases from J, the junction contained 4 bases not matched to a gene. CDR3 residues: CASSRGQGTNIQYF. The CDR3 region has the DNA TGTGCCAGCTCACGCGGACAGGGGACAAACATTCAGTACTTC.

This clonotype was seen many times. The CDR3 region has the DNA TGCAGCGTTGGCCGGACAGGGAGTCCTAACTATGGCTACACCTTC. Its translation is CSVGRTGSPNYGYTF. The gene calls are TRBV29-1 and TRBJ1-2; 8 bases fit TRBD1. With V trimmed by 4 bases and J by 0 bases, 7 bases remained unmatched. The CDR3 extends over 15 amino acids. Germline CDR1 SQVTM, CDR2 ANQGSEA.

Many counts were recorded for this clonotype. This chain links TRBV12-3 or TRBV12-4 with TRBJ2-2; possibly TRBD1 for D (5 bases). The ends were cut back, 6 bases at V and 5 bases at J, with 16 bases in the middle. This CDR3 contains 15 residues. CDR3 sequence reads: CASSQDTGLTGELFF. Here the CDR3 DNA reads TGTGCCAGCAGCCAGGACACCGGATTGACCGGGGAGCTGTTTTTT.

This clonotype was found many times. The gene calls are TRBV28 and TRBJ2-3; D possibly corresponds to TRBD2 (5 bases). V lost 8 bases to trimming and J lost 4 bases, with 13 bases between them. The CDR3 totals 13 residues. The germline CDR1 and CDR2 sequences are MDHEN and SYDVKM. The CDR3 DNA sequence: TGTGCCAGCGAAGGTAGCGCTGCAGATACGCAGTATTTT. Its translation: CASEGSAADTQYF. Supplemented by reference TRBV28 and TRBJ2-3, the full variable domain reads DVKVTQSSRYLVKRTGEKVFLECVQDMDHENMFWYRQDPGLGLRLIYFSYDVKMKEKGDIPEGYSVSREKKERFSLILESASTNQTSMYLCASEGSAADTQYFGPGTRLTVL.

As regards this clonotype: It may be a read error: a sequence one base away is much more abundant. The chain employs TRBV11-3 and TRBJ2-1; possibly TRBD1 or TRBD2 for D (7 bases each). This CDR3 has 15 residues. Germline V gene data show CDR1 as SGHNT and CDR2 as YENEEA. CDR3 DNA sequence: TGTGGCAGCAGCCCCAGGGGGGGTCCCTACAATGAGCAGTTCTTC. Its protein product is CGSSPRGGPYNEQFF. Variable domain in full (rest from reference TRBV11-3 and TRBJ2-1): EAGVVQSPRYKIIEKKQPVAFWCNPISGHNTLYWYLQNLGQGPELLIRYENEEAVDDSQLPKDRFSAERLKGVDSTLKIQPAELGDSAVYLCGSSPRGGPYNEQFFGPGTRLTVL.

About this clonotype itself: A read error may explain this, as a much larger clone is one base away. The chain carries TRBV20-1 and TRBJ2-3; D unclear. CDR1 and CDR2 (germline): DFQATT, SNEGSKA (reference sequence). This CDR3 is 13 amino acids long. The V gene lost 1 base and the J gene lost 0 bases, with 5 bases spanning the gap. The CDR3 DNA is TGCAGTGCTAGAGTGGGCAGCACAGATACGCAGTATTTT. It specifies CSARVGSTDTQYF.

This clonotype was counted ten times or more. The rearrangement links TRBV7-2 to TRBJ2-1, with a weak D call TRBD2 (7 bases). The germline CDR1 and CDR2 sequences are SGHTA and FQGNSA. CDR3 length: 16 amino acids. Between the trimmed V and J ends, which lost 3 bases and 2 bases, there was a span of 14 bases. The CDR3 protein is CASSLRGRAPYNEQFF. Here the CDR3 DNA reads TGTGCCAGCAGCTTGAGGGGGAGGGCCCCCTACAATGAGCAGTTCTTC. The whole variable domain, filled in from reference TRBV7-2 and TRBJ2-1, reads GAGVSQSPSNKVTEKGKDVELRCDPISGHTALYWYRQSLGQGLEFLIYFQGNSAPDKSGLPSDRFSAERTGGSVSTLTIQRTQQEDSAVYLCASSLRGRAPYNEQFFGPGTRLTVL.

This clonotype was recorded many times. V and J are TRBV7-3 and TRBJ2-6, with 10 bases matching TRBD2. V lost 4 bases and J lost 2; bases outside the gene matches: 11. Germline V gene data show CDR1 as SGHTA and CDR2 as FQGTGA. CDR3 size: 19 residues. CDR3 sequence reads: CASSSSPAGGRPGANVLTF. Written as DNA, the CDR3 is TGTGCCAGCAGCTCCAGTCCAGCGGGGGGGCGTCCTGGGGCCAACGTCCTGACTTTC.

This clonotype was seen repeatedly, ten times or more. The genes are TRBV6-2 or TRBV6-3 and TRBJ1-5, with 7 nucleotides matching TRBD1. The CDR3 runs 14 residues. Germline V gives CDR1 MNHEY, CDR2 SVGEGT. The junction had 11 bases not matched to a gene; V was cut back by 4 bases and J by 11 bases. CDR3 sequence (DNA): TGTGCCAGCAGTTTGTGGGACAGTTCGGTGACCCAGCATTTT. Encoded protein: CASSLWDSSVTQHF.

In its sample, this clonotype was seen many times. This chain connects TRBV6-2 or TRBV6-3 to TRBJ2-5; tentative D call: TRBD1 (5 bases). V shed 2 bases and J shed 3 bases, with 19 bases lying between them. The germline gives CDR1 MNHEY, CDR2 SVGEGT. The CDR3 contains 17 residues. The CDR3, as DNA: TGTGCCAGCAGTTACCCATACTCCAGGGCGATTAAAGAGACCCAGTACTTC. This translates into CASSYPYSRAIKETQYF.

This clonotype was seen a few times. The chain employs TRBV29-1 and TRBJ1-2, with D possibly TRBD1 on 6 matching bases. The germline V gene has CDR1 SQVTM and CDR2 ANQGSEA. V gave up 6 bases and J gave up 7 bases, with 12 bases separating them. The CDR3 totals 11 residues. The CDR3 spells CSVGQKSGYTF. DNA for the CDR3: TGCAGCGTCGGACAGAAGAGTGGCTACACCTTC.

Many counts were recorded for this clonotype. The chain has TRBV6-1 and TRBJ1-3; D remains unclear. The germline gives CDR1 MNHNS, CDR2 SASEGT. Deletions cut 3 bases from V and 3 bases from J, with 0 bases between. The CDR3 has 11 amino acids. For the CDR3, the DNA is TGTGCCAGCAGTGATGGAAACACCATATATTTT. Translated, it gives CASSDGNTIYF.

The chain joins TRBV27 to TRBJ1-4; D is perhaps TRBD1 (6 bases). V lost 7 bases and J lost 5, with 14 bases in between. The CDR3 runs 14 residues. Germline V gene data show CDR1 as MNHEY and CDR2 as SMNVEV (reference sequence). The CDR3, as DNA: TGTGCCAGCACTAACCCAAGGGGGAATGAAAAACTGTTTTTT. This translates into CASTNPRGNEKLFF.

Only one count was recorded for this clonotype. A much larger clone differs from this one at a single base, so this may be a read error. The V and J genes are TRBV12-5 and TRBJ2-2, with D possibly matching TRBD1 (5 bases). CDR1 is LGHNT, CDR2 FRNRAP, per germline. V lost 2 bases and J 4 bases, leaving 17 bases between the germline ends. The CDR3 contains 17 residues. The CDR3 coding sequence is TGTGCTAGTGGTTTGCTACTCGACAGTCAGATCACCGGGGAGCTGTTTTTT. The encoded protein is CASGLLLDSQITGELFF.

The sample holds a few counts of this clonotype. The rearrangement uses TRBV5-1 and TRBJ1-2, with TRBD1 as a possible D gene (6 bases). The CDR3 extends over 15 amino acids. CDR1 is SGHRS, CDR2 YFSETQ, per germline. V was pared by 2 bases and J by 4 bases, with 15 bases between. CDR3 bases: TGCGCCAGCAGCTTAGGGCCCCAGGGGACCTATGGCTACACCTTC. Residues: CASSLGPQGTYGYTF.

This clonotype was recorded a few times. The chain links TRBV29-1 to TRBJ2-4; D not certain. V lost 0 bases, J lost 8 bases, and 8 bases lay in between. The CDR3 sequence is 12 residues long. CDR1 is SQVTM and CDR2 is ANQGSEA in the germline V gene. This chain's CDR3 is CSVEDTDDIQYF. The CDR3 bases are TGCAGCGTTGAAGATACGGATGACATTCAGTACTTC.